This TCR beta chain was sequenced for a study of blood T cells in healthy people across ages. This clonotype was counted ten times or more. The germline V and J ends were trimmed by 5 bases and 4 bases, with 9 bases remaining between them. This CDR3 spans 13 amino acids. It was with a sample-barcoded 5' primer and a J-beta primer mix that a second PCR of roughly 7 to 12 cycles was run. Each TCR beta cDNA got a 12-nucleotide random molecular identifier. TCRdb passed the 5' RACE reads through MiXCR, listing each CDR3 protein once. The data hold around 800,000 distinct CDR3 sequences, with 44% observed a single time. Healthy Caucasian individuals from Russia aged about 6 to 90 served as donors.

The source of this sequence is a man aged 55 to 69 in good health. This chain uses TRBV12-3 or TRBV12-4 with TRBJ2-1; D could derive from TRBD1 or TRBD2 (5 bases each). Sequencing used blood. The CDR3 loop is CASSLGVYNEQFF. CDR3 DNA sequence: TGTGCCAGCAGTCTGGGGGTGTACAATGAGCAGTTCTTC.